This T cell receptor (beta chain) was documented in a study of T cell responses to AZD1222 COVID-19 vaccine. Study background: Investigators merged groups given second doses at roughly 4 or roughly 12 weeks. Study-wide points: It was only after the peak T cell response that any repertoires were sampled. Seropositive status at baseline applied to only a handful of AZD1222 recipients. White British donors predominated, females outnumbered males, and clonal diversity was possibly underestimated.

This clone is a singleton in its sample. Its antigen is as yet unknown. The protocol was immunoSEQ multiplex PCR, while the TCRdb copy is restricted to in-frame clones and leaves out a portion. This table holds tens of thousands of clones, 75% to 85% found once. Per the germline V gene, CDR1 is MDHEN and CDR2 is SYDVKM. The CDR3 spans 16 residues. V was clipped by 8 bases and J by 0 bases, with 17 bases between them. The TCR originated in an adult in good health. The rearrangement joins TRBV28 to TRBJ2-1; tentative D call: TRBD1 (5 bases). The specimen was peripheral blood, collected on day 0 of AZD1222 vaccination. The CDR3 coding sequence is TGTGCCAGCCCGAAGACAGCGTTGGGCTCCTACAATGAGCAGTTCTTC. Its translation is CASPKTALGSYNEQFF.